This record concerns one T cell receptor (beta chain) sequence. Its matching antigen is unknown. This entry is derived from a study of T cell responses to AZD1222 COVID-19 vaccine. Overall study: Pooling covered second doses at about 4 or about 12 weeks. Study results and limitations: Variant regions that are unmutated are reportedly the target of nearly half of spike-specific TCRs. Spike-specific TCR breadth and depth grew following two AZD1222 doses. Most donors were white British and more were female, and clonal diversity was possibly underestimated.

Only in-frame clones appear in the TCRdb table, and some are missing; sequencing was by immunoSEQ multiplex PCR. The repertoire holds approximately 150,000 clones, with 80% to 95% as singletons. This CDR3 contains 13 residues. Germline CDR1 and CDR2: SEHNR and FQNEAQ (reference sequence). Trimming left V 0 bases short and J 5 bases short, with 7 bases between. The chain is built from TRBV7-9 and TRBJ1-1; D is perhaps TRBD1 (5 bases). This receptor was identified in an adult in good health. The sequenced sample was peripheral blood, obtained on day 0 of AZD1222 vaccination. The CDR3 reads CASSLARGTEAFF. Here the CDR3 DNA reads TGTGCCAGCAGCTTAGCGCGGGGGACTGAAGCTTTCTTT.